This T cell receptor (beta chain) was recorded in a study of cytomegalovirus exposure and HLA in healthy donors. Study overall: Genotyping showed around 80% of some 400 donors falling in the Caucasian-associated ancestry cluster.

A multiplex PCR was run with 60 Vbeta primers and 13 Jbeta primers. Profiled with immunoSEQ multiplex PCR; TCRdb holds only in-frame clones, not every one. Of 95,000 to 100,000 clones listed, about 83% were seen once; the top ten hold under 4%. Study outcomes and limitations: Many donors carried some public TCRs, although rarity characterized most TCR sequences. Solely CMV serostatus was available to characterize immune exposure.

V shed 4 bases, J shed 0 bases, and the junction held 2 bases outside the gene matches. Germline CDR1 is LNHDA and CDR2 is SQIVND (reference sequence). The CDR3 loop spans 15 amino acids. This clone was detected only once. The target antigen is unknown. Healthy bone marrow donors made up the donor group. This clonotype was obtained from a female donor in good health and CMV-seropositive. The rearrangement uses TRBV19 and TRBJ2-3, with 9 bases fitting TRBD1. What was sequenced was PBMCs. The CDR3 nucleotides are TGTGCCAGTAGTAGAGGGACAGGGAGCACAGATACGCAGTATTTT. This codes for CASSRGTGSTDTQYF.